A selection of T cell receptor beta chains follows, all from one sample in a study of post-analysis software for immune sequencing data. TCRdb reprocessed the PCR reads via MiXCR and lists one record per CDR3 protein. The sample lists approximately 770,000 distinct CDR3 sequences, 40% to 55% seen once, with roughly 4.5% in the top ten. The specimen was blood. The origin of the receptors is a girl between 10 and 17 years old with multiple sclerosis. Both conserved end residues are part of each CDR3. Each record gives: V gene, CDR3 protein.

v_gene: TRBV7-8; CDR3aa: CASTPRAQNNYGYTF
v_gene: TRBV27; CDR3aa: CASSSGERGSNEQFF
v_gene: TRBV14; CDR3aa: CASSHWSYNEQYF
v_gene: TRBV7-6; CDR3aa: CASSLVTGGAANEKLFF
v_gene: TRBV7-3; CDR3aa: CASSLMGQSQETQYF
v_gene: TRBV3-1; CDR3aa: CASSTVGGPYEQYF
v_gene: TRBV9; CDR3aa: CASSPMGRAGDEQYF
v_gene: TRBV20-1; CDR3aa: CSAGGLPGRSTDTQYF
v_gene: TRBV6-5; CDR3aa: CASSYSGTSGLYNEQFF
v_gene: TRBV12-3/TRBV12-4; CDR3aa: CASSFAGPHQPQHF
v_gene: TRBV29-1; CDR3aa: CSVEEGQAQWGYTF
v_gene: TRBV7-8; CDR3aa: CASSHQSGDTQYF
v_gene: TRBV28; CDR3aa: CASRTSLGTDTQYF
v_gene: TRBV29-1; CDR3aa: CSVEGGGSSTDTQYF
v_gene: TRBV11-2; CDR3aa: CASRPEGNEQFF
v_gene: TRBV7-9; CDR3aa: CASSRQSYEQYF
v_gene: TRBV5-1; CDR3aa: CASSLASGHSYEQYF
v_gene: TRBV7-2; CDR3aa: CASSLRQGWNEQFF
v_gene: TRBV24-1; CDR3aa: CATGGRDRGTDTQYF
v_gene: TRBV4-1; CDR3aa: CASSQEFSGYTF
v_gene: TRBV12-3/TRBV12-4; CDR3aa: CASSLRLADHQETQYF
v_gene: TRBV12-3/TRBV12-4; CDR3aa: CASSREKNIQYF
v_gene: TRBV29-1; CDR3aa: CSWGRNEQFF
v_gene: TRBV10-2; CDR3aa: CASSPTGSSYEQYF
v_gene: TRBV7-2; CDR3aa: CASSLGGGLNSPLHF
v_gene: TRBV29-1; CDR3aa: CSVDRDGYTF
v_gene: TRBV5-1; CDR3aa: CASSGRGRARDTQYF
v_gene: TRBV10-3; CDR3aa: CAISKSAGGDEQYF
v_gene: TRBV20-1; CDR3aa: CSAASVQEQFF
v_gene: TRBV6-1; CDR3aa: CASSADRGEGYGYTF
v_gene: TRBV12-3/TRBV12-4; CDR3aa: CASSFALEETQYF
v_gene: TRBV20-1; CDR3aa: CSATELGLTDTQYF
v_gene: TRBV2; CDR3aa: CASYGQGLSGYTF
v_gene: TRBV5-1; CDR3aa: CASSSRAGGYNEQFF
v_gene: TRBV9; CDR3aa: CASSVEGGGGDTQYF
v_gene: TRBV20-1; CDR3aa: CSALPPGEEQYF
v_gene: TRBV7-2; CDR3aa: CASSLLGLGDEQYF
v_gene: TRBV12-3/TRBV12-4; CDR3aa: CASKGRDYGYTF
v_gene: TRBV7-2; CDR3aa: CASSKQGTPQDYTF
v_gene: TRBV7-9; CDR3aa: CTSSAVKKNEQFF
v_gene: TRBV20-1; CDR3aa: CSASGAGLDYGYTF